The source of this T cell receptor beta chain is a study of cytomegalovirus exposure and HLA in healthy donors. Primers: 60 Vbeta forward and 13 Jbeta reverse. Only in-frame clones appear in the TCRdb table, and some are missing; sequencing was by immunoSEQ multiplex PCR. The sample has a few hundred thousand clones, 65% to 80% seen once; the top ten hold 0.22%. V was pared by 6 bases and J by 4 bases, with 9 bases between. The V gene's germline CDR1 is MNHEY and CDR2 SVGAGI. CDR3 length: 13 residues. Study-wide findings and caveats: Segments of the TCR beta V type were, in most cases, productive about 87% or about 30% of the time in an earlier analysis. Among immune exposure information, only CMV serostatus was available.

To note about this clone: Its cognate antigen is unknown.

V is TRBV6-5 and J is TRBJ2-2, with D tentatively TRBD2 (5 bases). This clonotype was obtained from a girl aged 2-10 years in good health and CMV-seronegative. Specimen: PBMCs. CDR3 DNA: TGTGCCAGCAGCTTAGGAGGCACCGGGGAGCTGTTTTTT. It translates to CASSLGGTGELFF.